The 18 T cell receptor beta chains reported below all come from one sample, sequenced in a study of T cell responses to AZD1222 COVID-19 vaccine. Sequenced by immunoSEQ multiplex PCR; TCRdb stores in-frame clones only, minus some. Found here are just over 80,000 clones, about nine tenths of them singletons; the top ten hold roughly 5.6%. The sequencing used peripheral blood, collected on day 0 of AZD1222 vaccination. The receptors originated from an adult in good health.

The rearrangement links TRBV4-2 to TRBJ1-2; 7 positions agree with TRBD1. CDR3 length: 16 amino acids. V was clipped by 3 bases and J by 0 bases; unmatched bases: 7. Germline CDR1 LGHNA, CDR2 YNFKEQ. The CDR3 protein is CASSQSSGTANYGYTF. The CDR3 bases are TGTGCCAGCAGCCAGTCTTCCGGGACAGCTAACTATGGCTACACCTTC.

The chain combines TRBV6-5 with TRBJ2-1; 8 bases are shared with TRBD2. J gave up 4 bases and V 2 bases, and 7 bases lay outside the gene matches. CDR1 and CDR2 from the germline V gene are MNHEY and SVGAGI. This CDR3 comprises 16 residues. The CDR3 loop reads CASSYTRGLVYNEQFF. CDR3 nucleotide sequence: TGTGCCAGCAGTTACACCAGGGGACTAGTTTACAATGAGCAGTTCTTC.

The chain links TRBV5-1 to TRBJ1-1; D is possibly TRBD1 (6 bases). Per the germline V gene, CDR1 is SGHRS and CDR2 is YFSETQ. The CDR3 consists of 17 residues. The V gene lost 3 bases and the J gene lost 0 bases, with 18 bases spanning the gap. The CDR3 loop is CASSSRTESLMNTEAFF. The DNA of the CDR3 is TGCGCCAGCAGCTCCAGGACAGAGTCACTCATGAACACTGAAGCTTTCTTT. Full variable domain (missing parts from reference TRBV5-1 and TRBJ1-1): KAGVTQTPRYLIKTRGQQVTLSCSPISGHRSVSWYQQTPGQGLQFLFEYFSETQRNKGNFPGRFSGRQFSNSRSEMNVSTLELGDSALYLCASSSRTESLMNTEAFFGQGTRLTVV.

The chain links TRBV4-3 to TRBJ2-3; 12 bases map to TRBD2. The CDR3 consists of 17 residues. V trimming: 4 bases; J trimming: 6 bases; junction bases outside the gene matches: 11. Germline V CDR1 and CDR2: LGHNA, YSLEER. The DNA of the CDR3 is TGCGCCAGCAGCCCCGGGACTAGCGGGCCCACATGGGATACGCAGTATTTT. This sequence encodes CASSPGTSGPTWDTQYF.

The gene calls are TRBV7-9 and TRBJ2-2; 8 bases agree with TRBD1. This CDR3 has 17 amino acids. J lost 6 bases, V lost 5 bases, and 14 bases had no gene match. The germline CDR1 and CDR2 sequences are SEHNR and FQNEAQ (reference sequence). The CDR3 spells CASSGGTTGALAGELFF. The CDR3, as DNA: TGTGCCAGCAGCGGCGGGACGACAGGGGCGTTGGCCGGGGAGCTGTTTTTT.

CDR3 in amino acids: CASSLRTANTEAFF. The CDR3 nucleotides read TGTGCCAGCAGCTTGAGGACAGCGAACACTGAAGCTTTCTTT. This sequence joins TRBV7-2 and TRBJ1-1, with D possibly TRBD1 on 6 matching bases. Looked up from germline, CDR1 is SGHTA and CDR2 is FQGNSA. V was clipped by 3 bases and J by 1 base, with 9 bases between them. This CDR3 has 14 amino acids.

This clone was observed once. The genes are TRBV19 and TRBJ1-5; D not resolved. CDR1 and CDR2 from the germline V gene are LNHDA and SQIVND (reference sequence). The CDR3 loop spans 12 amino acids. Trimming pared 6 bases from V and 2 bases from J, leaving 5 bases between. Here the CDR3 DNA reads TGTGCCAGTAGGGGTGGCAATCAGCCCCAGCATTTT. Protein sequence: CASRGGNQPQHF. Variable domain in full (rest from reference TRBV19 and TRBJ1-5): DGGITQSPKYLFRKEGQNVTLSCEQNLNHDAMYWYRQDPGQGLRLIYYSQIVNDFQKGDIAEGYSVSREKKESFPLTVTSAQKNPTAFYLCASRGGNQPQHFGDGTRLSIL.

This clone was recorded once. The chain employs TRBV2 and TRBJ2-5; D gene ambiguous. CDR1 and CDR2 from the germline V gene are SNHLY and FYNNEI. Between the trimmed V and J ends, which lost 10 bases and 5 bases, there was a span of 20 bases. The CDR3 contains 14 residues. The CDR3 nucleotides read TGTGCCATCCCCATGGGTATACAGATGGAGACCCAGTACTTC. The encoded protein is CAIPMGIQMETQYF.

The CDR3 is CASSRHTEAFF. In DNA form, the CDR3 reads TGTGCCAGCAGCCGTCACACTGAAGCTTTCTTT. V usage is TRBV6-2 or TRBV6-3 and J usage is TRBJ1-1; no clear D gene. The CDR3 has 11 amino acids. In germline, CDR1 is MNHEY, CDR2 SVGEGT. Trimming stripped 6 bases from V and 3 bases from J, with 5 bases between.

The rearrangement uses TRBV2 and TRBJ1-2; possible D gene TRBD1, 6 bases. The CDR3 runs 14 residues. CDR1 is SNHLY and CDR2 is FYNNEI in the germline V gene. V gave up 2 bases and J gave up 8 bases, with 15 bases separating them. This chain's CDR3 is CASSEIRGSRGYTF. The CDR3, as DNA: TGTGCCAGCAGTGAAATTAGGGGGTCAAGAGGCTACACCTTC.

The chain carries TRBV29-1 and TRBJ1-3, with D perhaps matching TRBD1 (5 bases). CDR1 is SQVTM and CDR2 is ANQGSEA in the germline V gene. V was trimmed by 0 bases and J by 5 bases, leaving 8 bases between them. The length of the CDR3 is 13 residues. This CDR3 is CSVEEGARNTIYF. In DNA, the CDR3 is TGCAGCGTTGAAGAAGGGGCTAGAAACACCATATATTTT. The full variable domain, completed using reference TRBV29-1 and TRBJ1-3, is SAVISQKPSRDICQRGTSLTIQCQVDSQVTMMFWYRQQPGQSLTLIATANQGSEATYESGFVIDKFPISRPNLTFSTLTVSNMSPEDSSIYLCSVEEGARNTIYFGEGSWLTVV.

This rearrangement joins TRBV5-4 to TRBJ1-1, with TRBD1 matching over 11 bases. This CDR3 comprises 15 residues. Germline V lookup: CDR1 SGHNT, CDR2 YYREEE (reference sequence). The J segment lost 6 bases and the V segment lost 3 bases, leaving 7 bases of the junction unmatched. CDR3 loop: CASSSRTGGSSEAFF. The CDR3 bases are TGTGCCAGCAGCTCGAGGACAGGGGGCTCATCTGAAGCTTTCTTT.

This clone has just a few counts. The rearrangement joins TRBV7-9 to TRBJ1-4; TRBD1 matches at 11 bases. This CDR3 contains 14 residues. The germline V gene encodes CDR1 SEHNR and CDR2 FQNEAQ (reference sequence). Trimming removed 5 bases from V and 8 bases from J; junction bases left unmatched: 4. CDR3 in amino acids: CASSAGQGAEKLFF. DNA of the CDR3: TGTGCCAGCAGCGCTGGACAGGGGGCAGAAAAACTGTTTTTT.

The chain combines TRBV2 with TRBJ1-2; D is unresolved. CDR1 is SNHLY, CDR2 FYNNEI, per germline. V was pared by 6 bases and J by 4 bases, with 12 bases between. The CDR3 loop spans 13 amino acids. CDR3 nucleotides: TGTGCCAGCAGGGCCGACTTAGGCTATGGCTACACCTTC. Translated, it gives CASRADLGYGYTF.

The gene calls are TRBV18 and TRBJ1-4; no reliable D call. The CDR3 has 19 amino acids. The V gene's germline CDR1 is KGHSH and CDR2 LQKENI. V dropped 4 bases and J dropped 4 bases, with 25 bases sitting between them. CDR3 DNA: TGTGCCAGCTCACGCTATCAGTTGGACCTACCTTGGGGTAATGAAAAACTGTTTTTT. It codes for CASSRYQLDLPWGNEKLFF.

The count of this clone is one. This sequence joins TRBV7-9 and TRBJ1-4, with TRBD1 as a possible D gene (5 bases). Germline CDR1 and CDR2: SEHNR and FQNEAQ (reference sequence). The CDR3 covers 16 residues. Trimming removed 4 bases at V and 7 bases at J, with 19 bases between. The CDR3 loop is CASSSPSGGIAEKLFF. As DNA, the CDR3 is TGTGCCAGCAGCTCCCCTTCCGGGGGGATAGCTGAAAAACTGTTTTTT.

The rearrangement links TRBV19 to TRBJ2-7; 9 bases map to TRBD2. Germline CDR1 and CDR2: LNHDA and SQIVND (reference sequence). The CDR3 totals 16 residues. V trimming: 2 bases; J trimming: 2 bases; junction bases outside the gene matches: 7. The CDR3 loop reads CASSIMASGTPYEQYF. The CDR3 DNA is TGTGCCAGTAGTATAATGGCTAGCGGGACACCCTACGAGCAGTACTTC.

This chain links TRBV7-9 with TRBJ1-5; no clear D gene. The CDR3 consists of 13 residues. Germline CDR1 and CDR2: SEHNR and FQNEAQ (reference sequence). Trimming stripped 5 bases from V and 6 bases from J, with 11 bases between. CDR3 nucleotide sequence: TGTGCCAGCAGCCTAGGTTGGGCTCAGCCCCAGCATTTT. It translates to CASSLGWAQPQHF.